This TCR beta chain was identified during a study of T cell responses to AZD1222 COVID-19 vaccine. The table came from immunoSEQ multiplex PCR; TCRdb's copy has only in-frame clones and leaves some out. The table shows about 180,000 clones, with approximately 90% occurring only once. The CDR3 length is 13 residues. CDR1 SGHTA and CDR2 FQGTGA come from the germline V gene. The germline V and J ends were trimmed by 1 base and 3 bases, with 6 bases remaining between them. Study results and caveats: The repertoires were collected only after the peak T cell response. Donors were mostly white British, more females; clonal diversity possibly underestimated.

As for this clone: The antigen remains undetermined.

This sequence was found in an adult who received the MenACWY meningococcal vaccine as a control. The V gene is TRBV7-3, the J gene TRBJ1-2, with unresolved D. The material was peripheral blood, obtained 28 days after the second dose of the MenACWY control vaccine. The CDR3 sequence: CASSLSGDYGYTF. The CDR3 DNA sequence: TGTGCCAGCAGCTTAAGCGGGGACTATGGCTACACCTTC.